Each of the 9 T cell receptor beta chains below was sequenced from the same sample in a study of blood T cell repertoires in COVID-19. Generated by immunoSEQ multiplex PCR, the TCRdb table keeps only in-frame clones and is missing some. The sample lists around 250,000 clones; 70% to 90% were seen once. Specimen: peripheral blood. These receptors were taken from a woman aged 30 to 39 with active or convalescent COVID-19.

The genes are TRBV23-1 and TRBJ2-5; D uncertain. TRBV23-1 is an ORF; its function is uncertain. V lost 2 bases to trimming and J lost 1 base, with 17 bases between them. This CDR3 spans 17 amino acids. This chain's CDR3 is CASSQIWRYYPQETQYF. The CDR3 nucleotides read TGCGCCAGCAGTCAAATCTGGAGATACTACCCCCAAGAGACCCAGTACTTC.

V and J are TRBV21-1 and TRBJ2-3; no check of the table's D call, TRBD2, against the DNA was made. TRBV21-1 is a listed pseudogene. The CDR3 is 12 residues long. The CDR3 sequence: CASSGSGGTQYF. The CDR3 DNA is TGTGCCAGCAGCGGATCCGGAGGTACGCAGTATTTT.

This chain joins TRBV9 and TRBJ2-7; 8 bases align to TRBD1. The CDR3 covers 14 residues. CDR1 and CDR2 (germline): SGDLS, YYNGEE. The J segment lost 3 bases and the V segment lost 0 bases, leaving 2 bases of the junction unmatched. CDR3 residues: CASSVAGTGYEQYF. The DNA of the CDR3 is TGTGCCAGCAGCGTAGCAGGGACAGGCTACGAGCAGTACTTC.

The CDR3 nucleotides read TGTGCCAGCAGCCGGACAGGGATAGACCCCTACGAGCAGTACTTC. It codes for CASSRTGIDPYEQYF. The chain uses TRBV5-4 and TRBJ2-7; 8 bases agree with TRBD1. V lost 4 bases to trimming and J lost 2 bases; unmatched junction nucleotides: 8. CDR3 size: 15 residues. CDR1 is SGHNT, CDR2 YYREEE, per germline (reference sequence).

The chain uses TRBV27 and TRBJ2-3; 11 bases fit TRBD2. Trimming removed 6 bases from V and 2 bases from J; junction bases left unmatched: 10. CDR1 and CDR2 from the germline V gene are MNHEY and SMNVEV (reference sequence). This CDR3 region has 17 residues. CDR3 region: CASRSLAGGRYTDTQYF. CDR3 nucleotide sequence: TGTGCCAGCAGGAGTCTAGCGGGGGGCCGATACACAGATACGCAGTATTTT.

The chain employs TRBV4-2 and TRBJ2-1; 11 nucleotides align to TRBD2. V lost 4 bases to trimming and J lost 6 bases; unmatched junction nucleotides: 8. Germline CDR1 is LGHNA and CDR2 is YNFKEQ. The CDR3 runs 16 residues. This CDR3 is CASSPVAGGPSNEQFF. DNA of the CDR3: TGTGCCAGCAGCCCCGTAGCGGGGGGGCCCAGCAATGAGCAGTTCTTC.

V usage is TRBV30 and J usage is TRBJ2-3; maybe TRBD1 (5 bases). CDR3 length: 14 amino acids. Germline lookup yields CDR1 GTSNPN and CDR2 SVGIG (reference sequence). V lost 3 bases and J 2 bases, leaving 12 bases between the germline ends. For the CDR3, the DNA is TGTGCCTGGAGGCAGGGATTCAACACAGATACGCAGTATTTT. The encoded protein is CAWRQGFNTDTQYF.

This clone appeared a single time. The chain carries TRBV6-5 and TRBJ2-7; 9 nucleotides align to TRBD1. CDR3 length: 16 amino acids. V was clipped by 2 bases and J by 2 bases; unmatched bases: 7. Germline V gene lookup returns CDR1 MNHEY and CDR2 SVGAGI. CDR3 sequence reads: CASSYQQGAPTYEQYF. CDR3 DNA sequence: TGTGCCAGCAGTTACCAACAGGGGGCACCGACCTACGAGCAGTACTTC.

The chain has TRBV6-5 and TRBJ1-6, with a possible D match to TRBD1 (6 bases). The CDR3 contains 15 residues. The germline V gene has CDR1 MNHEY and CDR2 SVGAGI. V lost 2 bases and J 10 bases, leaving 15 bases between the germline ends. In DNA form, the CDR3 reads TGTGCCAGCAGTTACGGGCAGGGGCTGGGGTCACCCCTCCACTTT. Translation gives CASSYGQGLGSPLHF.